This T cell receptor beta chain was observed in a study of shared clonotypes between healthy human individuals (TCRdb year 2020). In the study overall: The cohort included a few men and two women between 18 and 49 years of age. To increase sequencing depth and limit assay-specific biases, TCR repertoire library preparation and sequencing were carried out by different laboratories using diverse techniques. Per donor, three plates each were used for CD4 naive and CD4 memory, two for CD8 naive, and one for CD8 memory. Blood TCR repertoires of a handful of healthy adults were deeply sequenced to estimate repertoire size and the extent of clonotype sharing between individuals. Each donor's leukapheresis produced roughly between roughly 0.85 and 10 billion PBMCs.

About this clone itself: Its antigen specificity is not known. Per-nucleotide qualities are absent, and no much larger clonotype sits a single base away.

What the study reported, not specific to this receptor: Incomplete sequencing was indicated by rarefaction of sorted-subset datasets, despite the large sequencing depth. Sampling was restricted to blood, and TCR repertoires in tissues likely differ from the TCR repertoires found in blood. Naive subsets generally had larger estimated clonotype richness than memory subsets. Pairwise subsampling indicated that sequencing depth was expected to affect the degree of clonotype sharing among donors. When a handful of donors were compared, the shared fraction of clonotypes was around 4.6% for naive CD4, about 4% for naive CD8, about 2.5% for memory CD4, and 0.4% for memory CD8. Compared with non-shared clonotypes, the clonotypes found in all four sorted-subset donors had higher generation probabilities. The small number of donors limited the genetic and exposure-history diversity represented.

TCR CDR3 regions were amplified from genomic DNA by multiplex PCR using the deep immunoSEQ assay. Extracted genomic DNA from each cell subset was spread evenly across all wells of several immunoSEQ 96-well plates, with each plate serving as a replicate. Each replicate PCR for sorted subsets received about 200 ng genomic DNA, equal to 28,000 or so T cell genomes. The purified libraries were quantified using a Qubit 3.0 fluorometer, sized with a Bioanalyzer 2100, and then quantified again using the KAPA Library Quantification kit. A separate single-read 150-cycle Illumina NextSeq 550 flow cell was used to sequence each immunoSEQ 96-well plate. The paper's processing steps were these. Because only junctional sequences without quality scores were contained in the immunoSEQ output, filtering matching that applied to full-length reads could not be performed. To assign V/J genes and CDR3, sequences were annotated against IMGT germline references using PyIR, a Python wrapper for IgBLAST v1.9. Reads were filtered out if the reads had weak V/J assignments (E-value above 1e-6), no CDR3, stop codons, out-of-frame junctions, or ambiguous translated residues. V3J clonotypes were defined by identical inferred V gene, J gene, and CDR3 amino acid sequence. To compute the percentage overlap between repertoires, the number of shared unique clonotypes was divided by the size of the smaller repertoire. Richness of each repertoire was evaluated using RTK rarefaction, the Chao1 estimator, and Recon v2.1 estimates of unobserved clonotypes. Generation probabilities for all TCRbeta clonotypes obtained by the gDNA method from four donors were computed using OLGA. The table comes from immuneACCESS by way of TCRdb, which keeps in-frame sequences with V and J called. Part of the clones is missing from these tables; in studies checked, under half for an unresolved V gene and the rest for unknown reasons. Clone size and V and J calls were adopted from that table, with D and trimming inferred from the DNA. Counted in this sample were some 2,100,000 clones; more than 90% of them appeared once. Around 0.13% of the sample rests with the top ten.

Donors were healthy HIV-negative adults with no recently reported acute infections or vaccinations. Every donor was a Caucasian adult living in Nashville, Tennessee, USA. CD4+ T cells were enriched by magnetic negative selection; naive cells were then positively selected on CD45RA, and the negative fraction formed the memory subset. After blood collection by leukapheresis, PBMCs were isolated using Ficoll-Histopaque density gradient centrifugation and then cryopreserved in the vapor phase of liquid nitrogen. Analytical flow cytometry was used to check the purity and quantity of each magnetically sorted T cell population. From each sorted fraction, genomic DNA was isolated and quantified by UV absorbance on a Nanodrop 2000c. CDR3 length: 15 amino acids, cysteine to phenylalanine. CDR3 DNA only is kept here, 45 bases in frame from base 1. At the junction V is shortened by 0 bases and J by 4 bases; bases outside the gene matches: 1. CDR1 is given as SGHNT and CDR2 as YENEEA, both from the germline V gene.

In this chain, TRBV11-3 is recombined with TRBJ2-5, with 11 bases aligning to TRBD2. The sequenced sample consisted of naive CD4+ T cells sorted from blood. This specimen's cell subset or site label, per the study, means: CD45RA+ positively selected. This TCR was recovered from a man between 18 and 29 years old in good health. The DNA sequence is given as TGTGCCAGCAGCTTAGATGGACTAGCGGGAGAGACCCAGTACTTC. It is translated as CASSLDGLAGETQYF.